This T cell receptor beta chain was retrieved from a study of blood T cell repertoires in COVID-19. Clones were read by immunoSEQ multiplex PCR, and TCRdb kept only the in-frame ones, dropping some. The sample carries about 350,000 clones, about 90% recorded once. Trimming removed 0 bases from V and 13 bases from J, with 14 bases in between. Per germline, CDR1 MNHEY and CDR2 SVGEGT. This CDR3 is 13 amino acids long. This clonotype was obtained from a woman aged 25 to 39 who had been exposed to COVID-19. The chain couples TRBV6-2 or TRBV6-3 to TRBJ2-3; no clear D. The sequenced material came from PBMCs or T cells enriched from blood (not recorded which). CDR3 nucleotides: TGTGCCAGCAGTTACTCCTCTGTCAGGATGAAGTATTTT. This gives the protein CASSYSSVRMKYF.